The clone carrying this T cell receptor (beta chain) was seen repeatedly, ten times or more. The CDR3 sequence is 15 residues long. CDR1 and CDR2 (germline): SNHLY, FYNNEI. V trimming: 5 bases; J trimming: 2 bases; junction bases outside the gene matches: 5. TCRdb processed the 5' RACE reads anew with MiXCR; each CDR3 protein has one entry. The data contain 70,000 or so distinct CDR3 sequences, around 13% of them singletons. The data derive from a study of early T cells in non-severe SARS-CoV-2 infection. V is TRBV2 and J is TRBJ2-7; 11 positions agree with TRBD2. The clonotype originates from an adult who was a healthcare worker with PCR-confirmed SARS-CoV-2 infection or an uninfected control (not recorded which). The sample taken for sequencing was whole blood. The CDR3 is CASSSTSGDTYEQYF. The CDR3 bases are TGTGCCAGCAGTTCGACTAGCGGGGACACCTACGAGCAGTACTTC.